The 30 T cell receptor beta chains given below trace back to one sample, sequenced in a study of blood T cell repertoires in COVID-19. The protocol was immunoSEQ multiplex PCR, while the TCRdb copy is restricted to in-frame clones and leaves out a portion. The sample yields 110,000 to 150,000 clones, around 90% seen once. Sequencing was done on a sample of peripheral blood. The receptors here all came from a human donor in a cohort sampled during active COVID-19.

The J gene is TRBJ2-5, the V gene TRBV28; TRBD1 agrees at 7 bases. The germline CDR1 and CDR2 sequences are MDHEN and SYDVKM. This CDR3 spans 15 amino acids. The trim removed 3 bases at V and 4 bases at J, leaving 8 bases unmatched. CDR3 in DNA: TGTGCCAGCAGTTTCTTTGGTGCAGGGGGAGAGACCCAGTACTTC. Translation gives CASSFFGAGGETQYF.

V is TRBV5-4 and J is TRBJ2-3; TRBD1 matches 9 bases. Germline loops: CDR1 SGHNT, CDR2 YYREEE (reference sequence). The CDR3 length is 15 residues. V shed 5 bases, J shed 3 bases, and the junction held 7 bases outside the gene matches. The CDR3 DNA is TGTGCCAGCAGGACCGGGACAGGGAGGACAGATACGCAGTATTTT. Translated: CASRTGTGRTDTQYF.

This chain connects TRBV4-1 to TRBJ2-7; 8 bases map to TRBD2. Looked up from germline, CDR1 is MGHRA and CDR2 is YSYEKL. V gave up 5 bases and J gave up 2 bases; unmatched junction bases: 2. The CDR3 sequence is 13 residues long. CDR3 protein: CASSKGLAYEQYF. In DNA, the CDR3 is TGCGCCAGCAGCAAGGGACTAGCCTACGAGCAGTACTTC.

The CDR3 sequence: CASSSRGFDGYTF. The CDR3 DNA sequence: TGTGCCAGCAGTTCCCGCGGATTTGATGGCTACACCTTC. The rearrangement links TRBV28 to TRBJ1-2; D is undetermined. This CDR3 contains 13 residues. Trimming removed 4 bases from V and 6 bases from J, with 12 bases in between. CDR1 is MDHEN, CDR2 SYDVKM, per germline.

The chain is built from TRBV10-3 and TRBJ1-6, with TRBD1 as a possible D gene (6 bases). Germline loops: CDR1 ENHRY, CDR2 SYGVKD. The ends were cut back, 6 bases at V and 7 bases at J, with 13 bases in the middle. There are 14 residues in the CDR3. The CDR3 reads CAISKGEGNSPLHF. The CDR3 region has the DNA TGTGCCATCAGCAAGGGGGAGGGGAATTCACCCCTCCACTTT.

CDR3 sequence (DNA): TGTGCCAGCAACCCTCCGACAGGGGGCCGGAACACTGAAGCTTTCTTT. Its translation: CASNPPTGGRNTEAFF. The rearrangement joins TRBV28 to TRBJ1-1; the match to TRBD1 covers 10 bases. Germline trimming cut 7 bases from V and 1 base from J; bases unmatched to any gene: 9. CDR1 MDHEN and CDR2 SYDVKM come from the germline V gene. The CDR3 is made up of 16 amino acids.

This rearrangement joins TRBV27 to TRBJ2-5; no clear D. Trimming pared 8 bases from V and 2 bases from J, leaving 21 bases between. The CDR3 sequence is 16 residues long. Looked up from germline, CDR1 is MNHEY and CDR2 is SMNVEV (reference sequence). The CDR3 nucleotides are TGTGCCAGCGCCTCTGACGGAACAGCCTTTCAAGAGACCCAGTACTTC. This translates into CASASDGTAFQETQYF.

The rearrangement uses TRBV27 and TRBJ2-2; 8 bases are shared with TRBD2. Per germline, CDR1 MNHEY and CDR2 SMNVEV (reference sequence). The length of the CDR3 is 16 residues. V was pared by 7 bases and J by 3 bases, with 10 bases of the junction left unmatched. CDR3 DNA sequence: TGTGCCAGCACCCAGGGACCGGGGGGGCACACCGGGGAGCTGTTTTTT. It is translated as CASTQGPGGHTGELFF.

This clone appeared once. The CDR3 reads CAIRKPTGSVGNTIYF. The CDR3, as DNA: TGTGCCATTAGGAAGCCAACAGGGAGCGTAGGAAACACCATATATTTT. The chain links TRBV28 to TRBJ1-3; perhaps TRBD1 as D (6 bases). V lost 10 bases to trimming and J lost 4 bases, with 23 bases between them. Germline CDR1 MDHEN, CDR2 SYDVKM. This CDR3 has 16 residues.

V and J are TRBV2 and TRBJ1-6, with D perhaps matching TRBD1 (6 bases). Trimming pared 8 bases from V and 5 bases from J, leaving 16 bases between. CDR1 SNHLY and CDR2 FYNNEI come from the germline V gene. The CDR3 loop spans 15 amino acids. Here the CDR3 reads CASGDGDKDNSPLHF. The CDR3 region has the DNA TGTGCCAGCGGGGATGGGGACAAGGATAATTCACCCCTCCACTTT. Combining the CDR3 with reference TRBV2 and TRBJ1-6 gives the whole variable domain EPEVTQTPSHQVTQMGQEVILRCVPISNHLYFYWYRQILGQKVEFLVSFYNNEISEKSEIFDDQFSVERPDGSNFTLKIRSTKLEDSAMYFCASGDGDKDNSPLHFGNGTRLTVT.

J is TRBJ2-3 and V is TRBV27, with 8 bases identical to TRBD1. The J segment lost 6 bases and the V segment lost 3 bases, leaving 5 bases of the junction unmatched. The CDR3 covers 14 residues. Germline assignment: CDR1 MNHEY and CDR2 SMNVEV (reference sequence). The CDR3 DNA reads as TGTGCCAGCAGTTTGTTGACAGGGGCTGATACGCAGTATTTT. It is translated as CASSLLTGADTQYF.

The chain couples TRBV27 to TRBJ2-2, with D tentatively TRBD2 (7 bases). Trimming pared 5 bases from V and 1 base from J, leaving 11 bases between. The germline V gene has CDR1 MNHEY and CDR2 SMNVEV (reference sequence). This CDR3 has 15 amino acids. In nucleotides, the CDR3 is TGTGCCAGCAGTGGGGGGGCAGGGAACACCGGGGAGCTGTTTTTT. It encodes CASSGGAGNTGELFF.

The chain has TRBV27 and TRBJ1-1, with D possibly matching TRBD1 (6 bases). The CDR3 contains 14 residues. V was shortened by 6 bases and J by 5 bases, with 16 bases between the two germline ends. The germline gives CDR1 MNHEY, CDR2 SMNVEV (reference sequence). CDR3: CASRPQRTVTEAFF. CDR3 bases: TGTGCCAGCAGACCCCAAAGGACAGTAACTGAAGCTTTCTTT.

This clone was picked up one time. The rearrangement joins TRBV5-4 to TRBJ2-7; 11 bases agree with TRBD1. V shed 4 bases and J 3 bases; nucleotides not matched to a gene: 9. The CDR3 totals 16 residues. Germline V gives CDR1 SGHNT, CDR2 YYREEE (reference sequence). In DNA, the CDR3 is TGTGCCAGCAGCGGCACCTCCGGGACAGGGGGCTACGAGCAGTACTTC. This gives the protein CASSGTSGTGGYEQYF.

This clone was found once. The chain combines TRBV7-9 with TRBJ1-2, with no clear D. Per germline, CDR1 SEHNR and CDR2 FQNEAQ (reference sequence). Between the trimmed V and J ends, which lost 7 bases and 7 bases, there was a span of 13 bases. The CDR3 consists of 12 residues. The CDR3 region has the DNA TGTGCCAGCACTCCTGACATTGGTGGCTACACCTTC. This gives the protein CASTPDIGGYTF.

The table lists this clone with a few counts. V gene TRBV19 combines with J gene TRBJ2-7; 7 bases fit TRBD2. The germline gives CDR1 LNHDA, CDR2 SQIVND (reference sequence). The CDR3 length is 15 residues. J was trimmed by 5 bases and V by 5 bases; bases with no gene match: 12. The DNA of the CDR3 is TGTGCCAGTAGTGGCCAGCCGGGGGGAGCGGACGAGCAGTACTTC. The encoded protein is CASSGQPGGADEQYF. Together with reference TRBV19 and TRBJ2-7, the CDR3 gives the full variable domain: DGGITQSPKYLFRKEGQNVTLSCEQNLNHDAMYWYRQDPGQGLRLIYYSQIVNDFQKGDIAEGYSVSREKKESFPLTVTSAQKNPTAFYLCASSGQPGGADEQYFGPGTRLTVT.

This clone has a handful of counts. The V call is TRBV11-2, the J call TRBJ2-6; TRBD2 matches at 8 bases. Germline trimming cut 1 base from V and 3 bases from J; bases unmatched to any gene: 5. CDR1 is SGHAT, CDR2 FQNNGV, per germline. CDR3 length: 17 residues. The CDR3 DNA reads TGTGCCAGCAGCTTAGTCGGGAGGGCAGTTGGGGCCAACGTCCTGACTTTC. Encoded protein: CASSLVGRAVGANVLTF.

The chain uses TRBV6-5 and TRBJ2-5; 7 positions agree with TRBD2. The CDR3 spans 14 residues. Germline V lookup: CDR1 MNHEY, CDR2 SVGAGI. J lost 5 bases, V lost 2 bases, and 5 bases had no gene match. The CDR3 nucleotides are TGTGCCAGCAGTTACGGGCGGGGGACGGAGACCCAGTACTTC. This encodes CASSYGRGTETQYF.

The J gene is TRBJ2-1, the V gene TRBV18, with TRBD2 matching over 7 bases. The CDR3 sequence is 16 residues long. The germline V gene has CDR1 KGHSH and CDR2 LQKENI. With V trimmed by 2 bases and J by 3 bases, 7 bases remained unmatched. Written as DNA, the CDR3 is TGTGCCAGCTCACCAACCGAAAGCGGGAACTACAATGAGCAGTTCTTC. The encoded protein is CASSPTESGNYNEQFF.

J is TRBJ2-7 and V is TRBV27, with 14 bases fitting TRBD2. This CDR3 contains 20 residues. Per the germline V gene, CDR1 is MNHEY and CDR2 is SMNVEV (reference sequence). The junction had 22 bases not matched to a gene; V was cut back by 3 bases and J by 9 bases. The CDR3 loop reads CASSLLNRGLLGLAGEGQYF. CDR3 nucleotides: TGTGCCAGCAGTTTGCTAAACAGGGGGCTCCTGGGACTAGCGGGAGAAGGGCAGTACTTC.

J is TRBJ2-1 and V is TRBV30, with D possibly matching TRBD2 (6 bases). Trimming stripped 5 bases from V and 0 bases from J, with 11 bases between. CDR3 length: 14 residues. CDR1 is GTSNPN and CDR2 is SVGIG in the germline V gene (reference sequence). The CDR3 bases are TGTGCCTGGGAGGACGGGAGCTCCTACAATGAGCAGTTCTTC. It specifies CAWEDGSSYNEQFF.

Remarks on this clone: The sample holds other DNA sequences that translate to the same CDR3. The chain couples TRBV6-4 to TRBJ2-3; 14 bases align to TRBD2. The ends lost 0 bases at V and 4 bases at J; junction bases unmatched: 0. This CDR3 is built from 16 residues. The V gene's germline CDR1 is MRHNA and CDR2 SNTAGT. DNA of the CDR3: TGTGCCAGCAGTGACTCGACTAGCGGGGGGGCAGATACGCAGTATTTT. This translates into CASSDSTSGGADTQYF.

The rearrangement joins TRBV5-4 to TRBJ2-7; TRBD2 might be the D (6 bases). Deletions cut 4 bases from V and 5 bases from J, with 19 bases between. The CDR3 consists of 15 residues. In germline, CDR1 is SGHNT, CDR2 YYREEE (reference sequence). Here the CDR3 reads CASSPVGGFSDEQYF. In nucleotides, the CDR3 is TGTGCCAGCAGCCCCGTGGGGGGTTTTAGCGACGAGCAGTACTTC.

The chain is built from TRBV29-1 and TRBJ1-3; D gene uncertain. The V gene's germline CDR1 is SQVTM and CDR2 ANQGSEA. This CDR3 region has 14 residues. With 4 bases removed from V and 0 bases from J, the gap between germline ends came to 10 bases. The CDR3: CSVVKPGSGNTIYF. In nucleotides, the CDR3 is TGCAGCGTTGTGAAGCCTGGCTCTGGAAACACCATATATTTT. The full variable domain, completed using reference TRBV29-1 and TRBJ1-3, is SAVISQKPSRDICQRGTSLTIQCQVDSQVTMMFWYRQQPGQSLTLIATANQGSEATYESGFVIDKFPISRPNLTFSTLTVSNMSPEDSSIYLCSVVKPGSGNTIYFGEGSWLTVV.

CDR3 protein: CASSPGRGHNGYTF. CDR3 in DNA: TGTGCCAGCTCACCCGGACGGGGACACAATGGCTACACCTTC. The chain links TRBV18 to TRBJ1-2; tentative D call: TRBD1 (6 bases). There are 14 residues in the CDR3. V was cut by 3 bases and J by 6 bases, with 14 bases left in between. CDR1 KGHSH and CDR2 LQKENI come from the germline V gene.

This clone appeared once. CDR3 DNA sequence: TGTGCCAGCAGTTACCAGGGCAGCACTGAAGCTTTCTTT. Amino acid sequence: CASSYQGSTEAFF. The gene calls are TRBV6-6 and TRBJ1-1, with D tentatively TRBD1 (5 bases). The CDR3 loop spans 13 amino acids. Looked up from germline, CDR1 is MNHNY and CDR2 is SVGAGI (reference sequence). Trimming removed 2 bases at V and 4 bases at J, with 8 bases between.

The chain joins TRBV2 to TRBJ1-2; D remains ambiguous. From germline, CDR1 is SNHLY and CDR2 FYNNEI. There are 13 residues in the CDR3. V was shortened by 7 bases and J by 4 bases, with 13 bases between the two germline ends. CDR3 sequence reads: CASNLDTVYGYTF. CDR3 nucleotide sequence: TGTGCCAGCAATTTAGACACAGTCTATGGCTACACCTTC.

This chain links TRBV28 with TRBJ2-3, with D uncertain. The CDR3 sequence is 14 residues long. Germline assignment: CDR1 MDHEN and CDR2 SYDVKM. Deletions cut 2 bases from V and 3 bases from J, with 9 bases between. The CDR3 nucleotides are TGTGCCAGCAGTTTAGGCAGGCGAACAGATACGCAGTATTTT. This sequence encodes CASSLGRRTDTQYF.

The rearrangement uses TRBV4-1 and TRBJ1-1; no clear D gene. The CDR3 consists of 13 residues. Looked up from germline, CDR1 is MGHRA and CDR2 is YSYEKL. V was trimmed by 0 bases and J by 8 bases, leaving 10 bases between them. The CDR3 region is CASSQEIGGEAFF. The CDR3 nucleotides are TGCGCCAGCAGCCAAGAAATTGGAGGGGAAGCTTTCTTT.

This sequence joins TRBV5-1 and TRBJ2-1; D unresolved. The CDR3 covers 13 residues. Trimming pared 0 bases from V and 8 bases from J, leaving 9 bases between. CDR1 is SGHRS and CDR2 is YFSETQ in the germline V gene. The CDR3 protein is CASSLATGDEQFF. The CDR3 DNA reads TGCGCCAGCAGCTTGGCAACGGGTGATGAGCAGTTCTTC.